This TCR beta chain originates from a study of cytomegalovirus exposure and HLA in healthy donors. The study ran its PCR with 60 Vbeta and 13 Jbeta primers. Measured with immunoSEQ multiplex PCR; TCRdb has only the in-frame clones, and not every one. The sample has around 170,000 clones, 77% seen once. As for this clone: Different DNA sequences within this sample yield the same CDR3.

Trimming shortened V by 0 bases and J by 4 bases, and 5 bases separated the two germline ends. Germline loops: CDR1 SGHNT, CDR2 YYREEE (reference sequence). The CDR3 consists of 13 residues. This sequence joins TRBV5-4 and TRBJ2-1; D call uncertain. This sequence was found in a man between 18 and 29 years old in good health and CMV-seronegative. The sample taken for sequencing was PBMCs. The CDR3 bases are TGTGCCAGCAGCTTGGCACTATACAATGAGCAGTTCTTC. Residues: CASSLALYNEQFF. Combining the CDR3 with reference TRBV5-4 and TRBJ2-1 gives the whole variable domain ETGVTQSPTHLIKTRGQQVTLRCSSQSGHNTVSWYQQALGQGPQFIFQYYREEENGRGNFPPRFSGLQFPNYSSELNVNALELDDSALYLCASSLALYNEQFFGPGTRLTVL.